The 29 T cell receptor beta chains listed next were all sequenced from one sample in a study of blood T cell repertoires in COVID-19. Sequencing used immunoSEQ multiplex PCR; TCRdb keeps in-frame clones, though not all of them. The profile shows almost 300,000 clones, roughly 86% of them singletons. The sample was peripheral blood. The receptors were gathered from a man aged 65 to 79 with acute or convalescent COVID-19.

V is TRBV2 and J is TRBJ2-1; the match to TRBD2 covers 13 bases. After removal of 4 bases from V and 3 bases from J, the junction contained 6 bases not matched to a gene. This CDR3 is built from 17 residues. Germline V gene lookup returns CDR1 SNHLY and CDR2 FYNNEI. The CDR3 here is CASSGTSGSADYNEQFF. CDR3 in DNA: TGTGCCAGCAGTGGGACTAGCGGGAGTGCTGACTACAATGAGCAGTTCTTC.

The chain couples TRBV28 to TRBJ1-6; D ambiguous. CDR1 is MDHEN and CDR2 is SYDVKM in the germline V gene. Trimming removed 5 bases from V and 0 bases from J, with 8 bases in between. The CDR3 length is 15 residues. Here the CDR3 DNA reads TGTGCCAGCAGTCCCCCGAGCTCCTATAATTCACCCCTCCACTTT. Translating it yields CASSPPSSYNSPLHF. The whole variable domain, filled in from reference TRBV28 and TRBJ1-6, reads DVKVTQSSRYLVKRTGEKVFLECVQDMDHENMFWYRQDPGLGLRLIYFSYDVKMKEKGDIPEGYSVSREKKERFSLILESASTNQTSMYLCASSPPSSYNSPLHFGNGTRLTVT.

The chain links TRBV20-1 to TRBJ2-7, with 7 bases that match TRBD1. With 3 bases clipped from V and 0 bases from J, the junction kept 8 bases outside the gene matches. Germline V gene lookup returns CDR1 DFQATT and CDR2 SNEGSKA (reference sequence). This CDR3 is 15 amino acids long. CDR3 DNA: TGCAGTGCTAGTTGGGTGGGACAGTCCTCCTACGAGCAGTACTTC. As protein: CSASWVGQSSYEQYF.

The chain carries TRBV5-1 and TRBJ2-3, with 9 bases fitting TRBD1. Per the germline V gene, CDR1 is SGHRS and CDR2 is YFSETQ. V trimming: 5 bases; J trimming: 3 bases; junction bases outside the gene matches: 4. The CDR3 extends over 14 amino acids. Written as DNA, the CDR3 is TGCGCCAGCAGTGGGACAGGGAGTACAGATACGCAGTATTTT. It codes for CASSGTGSTDTQYF.

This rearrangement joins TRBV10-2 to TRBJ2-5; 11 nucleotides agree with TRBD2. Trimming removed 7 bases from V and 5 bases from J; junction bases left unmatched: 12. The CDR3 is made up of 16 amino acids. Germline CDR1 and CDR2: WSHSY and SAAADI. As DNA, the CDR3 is TGCGCCAGCACCGGGACTAGCGGCCTTACGCGGGAGACCCAGTACTTC. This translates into CASTGTSGLTRETQYF.

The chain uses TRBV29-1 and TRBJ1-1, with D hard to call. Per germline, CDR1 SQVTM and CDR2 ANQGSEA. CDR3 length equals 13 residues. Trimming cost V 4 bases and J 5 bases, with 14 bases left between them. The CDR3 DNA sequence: TGCAGCGTTGCAACAAATGCGGGGACTGAAGCTTTCTTT. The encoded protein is CSVATNAGTEAFF.

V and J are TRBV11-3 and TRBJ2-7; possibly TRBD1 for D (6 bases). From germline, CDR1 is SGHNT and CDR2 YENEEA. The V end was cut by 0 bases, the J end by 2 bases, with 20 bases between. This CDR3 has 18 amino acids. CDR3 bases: TGTGCCAGCAGCTTAGATGAGGGGGTAGCTATAGGGACCTACGAGCAGTACTTC. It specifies CASSLDEGVAIGTYEQYF.

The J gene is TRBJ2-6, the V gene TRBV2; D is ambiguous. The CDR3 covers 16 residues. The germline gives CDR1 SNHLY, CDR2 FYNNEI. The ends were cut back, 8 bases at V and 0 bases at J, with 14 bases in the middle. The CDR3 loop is CASSRSTRSGANVLTF. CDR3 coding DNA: TGTGCCAGCTCTAGGAGTACACGCTCTGGGGCCAACGTCCTGACTTTC. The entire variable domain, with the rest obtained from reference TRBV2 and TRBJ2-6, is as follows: EPEVTQTPSHQVTQMGQEVILRCVPISNHLYFYWYRQILGQKVEFLVSFYNNEISEKSEIFDDQFSVERPDGSNFTLKIRSTKLEDSAMYFCASSRSTRSGANVLTFGAGSRLTVL.

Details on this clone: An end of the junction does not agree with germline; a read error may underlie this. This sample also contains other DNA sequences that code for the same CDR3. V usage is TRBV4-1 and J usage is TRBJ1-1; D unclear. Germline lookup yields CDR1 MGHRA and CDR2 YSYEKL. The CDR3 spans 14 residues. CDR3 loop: CASSQVPGNTEAFF. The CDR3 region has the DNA TGCGCCAGCAGCCAAGTGCCGGGGAACACTGAGGCTTTCTTT.

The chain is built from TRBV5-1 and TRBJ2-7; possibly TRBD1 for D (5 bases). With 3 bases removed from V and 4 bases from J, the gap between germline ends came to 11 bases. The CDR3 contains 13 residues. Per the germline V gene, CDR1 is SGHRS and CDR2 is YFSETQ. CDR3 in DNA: TGCGCCAGCAGCTCTCAAGGGGTTTACGAGCAGTACTTC. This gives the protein CASSSQGVYEQYF.

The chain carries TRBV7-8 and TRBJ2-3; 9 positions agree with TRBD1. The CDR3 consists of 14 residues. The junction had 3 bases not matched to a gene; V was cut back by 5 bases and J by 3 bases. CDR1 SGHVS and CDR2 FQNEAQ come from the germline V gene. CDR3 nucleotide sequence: TGTGCCAGCAGCCTGGGACAGGGTACAGATACGCAGTATTTT. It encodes CASSLGQGTDTQYF. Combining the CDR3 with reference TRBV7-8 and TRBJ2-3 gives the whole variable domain GAGVSQSPRYKVAKRGQDVALRCDPISGHVSLFWYQQALGQGPEFLTYFQNEAQLDKSGLPSDRFFAERPEGSVSTLKIQRTQQEDSAVYLCASSLGQGTDTQYFGPGTRLTVL.

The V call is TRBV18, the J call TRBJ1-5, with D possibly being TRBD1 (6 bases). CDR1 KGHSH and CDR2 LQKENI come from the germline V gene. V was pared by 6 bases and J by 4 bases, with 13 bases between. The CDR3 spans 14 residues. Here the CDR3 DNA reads TGTGCCAGCTCTCCCCAGGGGTTAAATCAGCCCCAGCATTTT. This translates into CASSPQGLNQPQHF.

DNA of the CDR3: TGCGCCAGCAGCCCGGCCGCAGGACAGGGGTGGCAGCCCCAGCATTTT. It codes for CASSPAAGQGWQPQHF. V gene TRBV4-1 combines with J gene TRBJ1-5, with 9 bases matching TRBD1. Per the germline V gene, CDR1 is MGHRA and CDR2 is YSYEKL. The CDR3 covers 16 residues. V was pared by 4 bases and J by 7 bases, with 11 bases of the junction left unmatched.

Written as DNA, the CDR3 is TGTGCCAGTAGTATGTTATTTTATTCTAGCAATCAGCCCCAGCATTTT. Amino acid sequence: CASSMLFYSSNQPQHF. The V call is TRBV19, the J call TRBJ1-5, with D unclear. The CDR3 runs 16 residues. Germline loops: CDR1 LNHDA, CDR2 SQIVND (reference sequence). The V end was cut by 3 bases, the J end by 0 bases, with 12 bases between. Based on the CDR3 plus reference TRBV19 and TRBJ1-5, the full variable domain is DGGITQSPKYLFRKEGQNVTLSCEQNLNHDAMYWYRQDPGQGLRLIYYSQIVNDFQKGDIAEGYSVSREKKESFPLTVTSAQKNPTAFYLCASSMLFYSSNQPQHFGDGTRLSIL.

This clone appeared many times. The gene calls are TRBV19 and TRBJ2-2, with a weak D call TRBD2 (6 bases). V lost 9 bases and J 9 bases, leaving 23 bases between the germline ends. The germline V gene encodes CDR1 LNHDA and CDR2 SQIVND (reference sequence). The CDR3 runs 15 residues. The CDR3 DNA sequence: TGTGCCAGCCGACGGGCGGTAAGGGACTCCAGGGAGCTGTTTTTT. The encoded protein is CASRRAVRDSRELFF.

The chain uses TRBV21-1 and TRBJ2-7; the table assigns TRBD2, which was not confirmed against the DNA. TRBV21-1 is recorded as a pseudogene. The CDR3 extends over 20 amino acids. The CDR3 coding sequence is TGTGCCAGCAGCGCAGAACCCCGGGACAGGGGTGCGGGAGGGCTCTACGAGCAGTACTTC. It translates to CASSAEPRDRGAGGLYEQYF.

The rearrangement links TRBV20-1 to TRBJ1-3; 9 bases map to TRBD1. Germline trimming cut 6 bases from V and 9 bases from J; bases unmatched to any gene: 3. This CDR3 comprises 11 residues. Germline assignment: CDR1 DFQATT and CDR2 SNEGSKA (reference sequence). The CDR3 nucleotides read TGCAGTGCAAGGGACAGGGCCACCATATATTTT. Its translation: CSARDRATIYF.

As DNA, the CDR3 is TGTGCCAGCAGACCTGGCGGGGAAACTGAAGCTTTCTTT. Translation gives CASRPGGETEAFF. The V call is TRBV28, the J call TRBJ1-1; no reliable D call. From germline, CDR1 is MDHEN and CDR2 SYDVKM. Trimming left V 6 bases short and J 5 bases short, with 13 bases between. The CDR3 runs to 13 residues.

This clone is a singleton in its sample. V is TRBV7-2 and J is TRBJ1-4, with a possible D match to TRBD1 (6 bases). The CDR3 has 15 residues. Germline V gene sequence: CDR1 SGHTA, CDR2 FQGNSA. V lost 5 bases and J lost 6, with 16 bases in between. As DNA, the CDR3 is TGTGCCAGCAGCCCCTTCTCGGACAGTTATGAAAAACTGTTTTTT. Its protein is CASSPFSDSYEKLFF.

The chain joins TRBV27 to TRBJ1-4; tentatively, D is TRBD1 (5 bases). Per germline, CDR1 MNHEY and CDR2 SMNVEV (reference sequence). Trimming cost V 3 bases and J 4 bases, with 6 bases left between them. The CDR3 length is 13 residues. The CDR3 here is CASSFRGNEKLFF. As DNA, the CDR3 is TGTGCCAGCAGTTTTAGGGGTAATGAAAAACTGTTTTTT.

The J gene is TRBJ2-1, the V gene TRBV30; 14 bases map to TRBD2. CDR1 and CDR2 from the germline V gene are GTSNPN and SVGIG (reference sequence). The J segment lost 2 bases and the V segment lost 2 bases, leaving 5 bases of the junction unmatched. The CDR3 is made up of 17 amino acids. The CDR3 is CAWSTGTSGGAYNEQFF. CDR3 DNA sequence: TGTGCCTGGAGTACCGGGACTAGCGGGGGAGCCTACAATGAGCAGTTCTTC.

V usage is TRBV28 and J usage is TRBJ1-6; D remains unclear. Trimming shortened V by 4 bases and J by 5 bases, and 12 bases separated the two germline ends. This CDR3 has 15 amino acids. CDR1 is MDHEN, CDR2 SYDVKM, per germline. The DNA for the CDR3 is TGTGCCAGCAGTTCGAGGGTACGGAATAATTCACCCCTCCACTTT. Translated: CASSSRVRNNSPLHF.

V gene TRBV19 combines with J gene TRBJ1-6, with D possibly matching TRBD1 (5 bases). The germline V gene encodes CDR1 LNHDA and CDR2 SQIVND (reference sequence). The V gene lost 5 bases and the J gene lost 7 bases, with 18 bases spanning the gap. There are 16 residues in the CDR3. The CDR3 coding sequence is TGTGCCAGTAGTCTCGGGGGGGTCGGGAGAAATTCACCCCTCCACTTT. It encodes CASSLGGVGRNSPLHF. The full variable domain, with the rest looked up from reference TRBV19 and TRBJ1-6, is DGGITQSPKYLFRKEGQNVTLSCEQNLNHDAMYWYRQDPGQGLRLIYYSQIVNDFQKGDIAEGYSVSREKKESFPLTVTSAQKNPTAFYLCASSLGGVGRNSPLHFGNGTRLTVT.

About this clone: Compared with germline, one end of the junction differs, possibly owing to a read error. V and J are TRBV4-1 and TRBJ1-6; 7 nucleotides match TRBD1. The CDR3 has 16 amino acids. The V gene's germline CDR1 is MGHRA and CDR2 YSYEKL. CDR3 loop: CASSQDPGQQNSPLHF. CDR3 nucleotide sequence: TGCGCCAGCAGCCAGGACCCGGGACAGCAAAATTCGCCCCTCCACTTT.

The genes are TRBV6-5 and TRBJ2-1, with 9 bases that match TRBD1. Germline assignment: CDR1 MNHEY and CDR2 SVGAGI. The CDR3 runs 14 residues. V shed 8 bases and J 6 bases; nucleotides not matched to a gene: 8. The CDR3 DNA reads TGTGCCAGCGTCCGGGACAGGGCTTTCAATGAGCAGTTCTTC. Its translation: CASVRDRAFNEQFF.

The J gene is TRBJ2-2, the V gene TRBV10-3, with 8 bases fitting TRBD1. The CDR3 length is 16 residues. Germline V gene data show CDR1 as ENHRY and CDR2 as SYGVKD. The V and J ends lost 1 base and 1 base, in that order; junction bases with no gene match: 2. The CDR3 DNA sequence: TGTGCCATCAGTGAGTGGACAGGGATGAACACCGGGGAGCTGTTTTTT. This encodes CAISEWTGMNTGELFF.

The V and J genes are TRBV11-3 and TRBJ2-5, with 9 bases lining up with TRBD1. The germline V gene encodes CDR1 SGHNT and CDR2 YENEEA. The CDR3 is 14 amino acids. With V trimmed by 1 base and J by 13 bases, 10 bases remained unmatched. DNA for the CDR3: TGTGCCAGCAGCTTAGGTGGACAGGGGACCCCACGGTACTTC. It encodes CASSLGGQGTPRYF.

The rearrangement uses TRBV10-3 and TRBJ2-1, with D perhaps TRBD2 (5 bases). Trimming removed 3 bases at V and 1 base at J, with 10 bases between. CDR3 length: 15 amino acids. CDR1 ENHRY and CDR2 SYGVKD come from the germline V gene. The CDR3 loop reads CAISEGLSSYNEQFF. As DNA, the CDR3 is TGTGCCATCAGTGAAGGACTGTCATCCTACAATGAGCAGTTCTTC.

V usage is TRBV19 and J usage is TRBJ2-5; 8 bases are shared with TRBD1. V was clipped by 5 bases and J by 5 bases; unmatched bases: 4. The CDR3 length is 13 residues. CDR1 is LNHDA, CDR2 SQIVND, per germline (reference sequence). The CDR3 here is CASSRDRLETQYF. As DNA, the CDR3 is TGTGCCAGTAGTCGGGACAGGTTGGAGACCCAGTACTTC. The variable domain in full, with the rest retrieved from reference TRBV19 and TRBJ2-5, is DGGITQSPKYLFRKEGQNVTLSCEQNLNHDAMYWYRQDPGQGLRLIYYSQIVNDFQKGDIAEGYSVSREKKESFPLTVTSAQKNPTAFYLCASSRDRLETQYFGPGTRLLVL.